This T cell receptor beta chain is drawn from a study of post-analysis software for immune sequencing data. Study in general: Relapsing-remitting, secondary progressive and progressive-relapsing multiple sclerosis were all included among the disease courses. Overall study findings and caveats: Multiple sclerosis patients had significantly lower normalized Chao1 diversity than controls. About 5 TRBV segments occurring more often in patients than controls included TRBV5-6, TRBV5-1 and TRBV20-1.

As for this clonotype: Antigen specificity is unknown. A junction boundary mismatches the germline segment, possibly from a read error.

Germline values: CDR1 LGHNA, CDR2 YNFKEQ. The CDR3 has 15 residues. The authors incorporated unique molecular identifiers into the TCR beta cDNA libraries. TCRdb ran MiXCR on the PCR reads and lists one entry per CDR3 protein. The sample includes 450,000 to 700,000 distinct CDR3 sequences, about 40% of them seen just once. This clonotype was obtained from a girl aged 10-17 years with multiple sclerosis. The sample was blood. This chain uses TRBV4-2 with TRBJ2-7; D call uncertain. As DNA, the CDR3 is TGTGCCAGCAGCCAAGATGGGCAGGTAAACTACGAGCGGTACTTC. Protein sequence: CASSQDGQVNYERYF.